This TCR beta chain comes out of a study of response to subunit inactivated influenza vaccine. Study-wide findings and caveats: Authors proposed each seasonal influenza vaccination draws in few new T cells.

Using its own MiXCR run on the RT-PCR reads, TCRdb lists one record per CDR3 protein. The data contain roughly 520,000 distinct CDR3 sequences, approximately 24% of them singletons. Germline V gene data show CDR1 as SGHTA and CDR2 as FQGNSA. CDR3 length equals 12 residues. The germline V and J ends were trimmed by 8 bases and 1 base, with 8 bases remaining between them. This clonotype was picked up many times. Antigen unknown. Sequencing was performed on CD4+ T cells sorted from PBMCs, taken around 5 days after vaccination. The clonotype comes from a man over 45 who received an inactivated influenza vaccine. The rearrangement uses TRBV7-2 and TRBJ2-5; D is uncertain. CDR3 protein: CASSLLQETQYF. The CDR3, as DNA: TGTGCCAGCTCACTCCTCCAAGAGACCCAGTACTTC.